Listed below are T cell receptor beta chains from one sample, sequenced in a study of PD-L1 blockade in urothelial cancer. Method: immunoSEQ multiplex PCR; TCRdb's copy keeps in-frame clones and lacks some. The data hold about 130,000 clones, with approximately 84% observed a single time. The material sequenced was PBMCs, taken around atezolizumab (anti-PD-L1) treatment. The receptors stem from a man aged 50 to 59 with urothelial cancer. CDR3s include the opening cysteine and the closing phenylalanine or tryptophan. Fields, in order: V gene, D gene, clone size, J gene, CDR3 length, CDR3 protein, CDR3 DNA. A D gene is named only where the DNA matches it firmly. Size values are once, few and many counts, or a class for expanded clones, and some rows have none.

v_gene: TRBV7-8
d_gene: TRBD1
abundance: NA
j_gene: TRBJ1-3
len: 15
CDR3aa: CASSLAGGLGNTIYF
CDR3nt: TGTGCCAGCAGCTTAGCAGGGGGCTTGGGAAACACCATATATTTT

v_gene: TRBV2
d_gene: NA
abundance: NA
j_gene: TRBJ1-2
len: 15
CDR3aa: CASSLRQGQGYGYTF
CDR3nt: TGTGCCAGCAGTCTACGGCAGGGGCAGGGGTATGGCTACACCTTC

v_gene: TRBV11-2
d_gene: NA
abundance: NA
j_gene: TRBJ2-5
len: 16
CDR3aa: CASSHATSDTKPTQYF
CDR3nt: TGTGCCAGCAGCCATGCCACGTCGGACACCAAGCCGACCCAGTACTTC

v_gene: TRBV9
d_gene: TRBD1
abundance: NA
j_gene: TRBJ2-2
len: 16
CDR3aa: CASSVMGQGATGELFF
CDR3nt: TGTGCCAGCAGCGTAATGGGACAGGGGGCCACCGGGGAGCTGTTTTTT

v_gene: TRBV7-2
d_gene: NA
abundance: once
j_gene: TRBJ1-1
len: 13
CDR3aa: CASSLQANTEAFF
CDR3nt: TGTGCCAGCAGCCTTCAGGCGAACACTGAAGCTTTCTTT

v_gene: TRBV29-1
d_gene: NA
abundance: NA
j_gene: TRBJ1-2
len: 12
CDR3aa: CSVEAHDYGYTF
CDR3nt: TGCAGCGTTGAAGCCCATGACTATGGCTACACCTTC

v_gene: TRBV6-6
d_gene: TRBD2
abundance: few
j_gene: TRBJ2-7
len: 15
CDR3aa: CASSPGTSGSYEQYF
CDR3nt: TGTGCCAGCAGTCCCGGGACTAGCGGATCCTACGAGCAGTACTTC

v_gene: TRBV10-3
d_gene: TRBD1
abundance: NA
j_gene: TRBJ1-1
len: 18
CDR3aa: CAISAGQGAGGPNTEAFF
CDR3nt: TGTGCCATCAGTGCGGGACAGGGGGCCGGGGGACCTAACACTGAAGCTTTCTTT

v_gene: TRBV5-8
d_gene: NA
abundance: once
j_gene: TRBJ2-7
len: 14
CDR3aa: CASSPGPGDYEQYF
CDR3nt: TGTGCCAGCAGCCCGGGCCCCGGGGATTACGAGCAGTACTTC

v_gene: TRBV5-6
d_gene: TRBD2
abundance: once
j_gene: TRBJ2-2
len: 15
CDR3aa: CASSLLAGGSGELFF
CDR3nt: TGTGCCAGCAGCTTGCTAGCGGGAGGTTCCGGGGAGCTGTTTTTT